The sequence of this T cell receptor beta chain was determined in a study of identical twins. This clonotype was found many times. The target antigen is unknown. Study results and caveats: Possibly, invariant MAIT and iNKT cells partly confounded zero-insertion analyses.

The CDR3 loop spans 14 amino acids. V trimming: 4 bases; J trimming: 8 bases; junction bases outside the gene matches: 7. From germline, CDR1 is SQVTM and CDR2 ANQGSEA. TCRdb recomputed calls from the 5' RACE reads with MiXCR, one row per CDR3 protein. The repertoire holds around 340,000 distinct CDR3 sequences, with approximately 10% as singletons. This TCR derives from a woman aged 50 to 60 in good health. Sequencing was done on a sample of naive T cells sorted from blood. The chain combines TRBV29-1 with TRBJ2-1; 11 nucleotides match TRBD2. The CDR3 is CSVGASGRLYEQFF. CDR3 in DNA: TGCAGCGTTGGTGCTAGCGGGAGGTTGTATGAGCAGTTCTTC.